One sample yielded the 15 T cell receptor beta chains listed below, sequenced in a study of CXCR3-negative and CXCR3-positive naive CD8 T cells. With UMI labels, 5' RACE was used to prepare the TRB cDNA libraries. Each CDR3 protein gets one entry in TCRdb, which reprocessed the 5' RACE reads and gives no DNA. This table holds some 8,300 distinct CDR3 sequences. The source material was naive CXCR3- CD8+ T cells from blood. Subset meaning: CD45RO-CCR7+CD27+CD95- naive CD8+ T cells lacking CXCR3 (TNR3-). These TCRs come from a human donor in good health. Some clones in this sample may be carry-over from other donors' samples.

This clonotype registers medium-sized (0.01 to 0.1%) by frequency. The gene calls are TRBV5-5 and TRBJ2-5; TCRdb's assignment of TRBD1 cannot be checked, as there is no DNA. This CDR3 region has 14 residues. Germline CDR1 is SGHKS and CDR2 is YYEKEE (reference sequence). The CDR3 sequence is CASSLWTGEETQYF.

This clonotype is classed as medium-sized by frequency. The gene calls are TRBV27 and TRBJ2-7; without DNA, the TCRdb call of TRBD2 cannot be checked. Germline lookup yields CDR1 MNHEY and CDR2 SMNVEV (reference sequence). This CDR3 comprises 16 residues. The CDR3 here is CASSFLGGDHSYEQYF.

V is TRBV11-2 and J is TRBJ1-1; the TCRdb D gene call, TRBD1, has no DNA to confirm it. This CDR3 is 17 amino acids long. Germline V CDR1 and CDR2: SGHAT, FQNNGV. Here the CDR3 reads CASSLVQVLTGNTEAFF.

This clonotype is classed as medium-sized by frequency. The CDR3 loop reads CSARTSGVYEQYF. The chain is built from TRBV20-1 and TRBJ2-7; without DNA, the TCRdb call of TRBD2 cannot be checked. The CDR3 runs 13 residues. Germline V CDR1 and CDR2: DFQATT, SNEGSKA (reference sequence).

The rearrangement uses TRBV30 and TRBJ1-2; TCRdb indicates TRBD1, and absent DNA this call remains unverified. Germline-derived CDR1 and CDR2 are GTSNPN and SVGIG (reference sequence). The CDR3 is 13 residues long. CDR3 sequence reads: CAWSPNQGDGYTF.

Frequency places this clonotype as medium-sized. The chain employs TRBV29-1 and TRBJ2-3. In germline, CDR1 is SQVTM, CDR2 ANQGSEA. The CDR3 sequence is 14 residues long. The chain's CDR3 is CSVDGFRSTDTQYF.

This clonotype shows up as medium-sized by frequency. This chain links TRBV15 with TRBJ2-1; lacking DNA, the TRBD1 call made by TCRdb goes unchecked. The CDR3 totals 15 residues. Germline loops: CDR1 LNHNV, CDR2 YYDKDF (reference sequence). Here the CDR3 reads CATSRDWGRGNEQFF.

This clonotype is classed as medium-sized by frequency. The gene calls are TRBV28 and TRBJ2-7; as DNA is missing, the TRBD2 call by TCRdb cannot be tested. Looked up from germline, CDR1 is MDHEN and CDR2 is SYDVKM. The CDR3 is made up of 13 amino acids. The CDR3 reads CASSSLAVDEQYF.

The CDR3 loop is CASLGLADEQFF. The chain recombines TRBV2 with TRBJ2-1; the TRBD2 assignment by TCRdb is unverifiable without DNA. The CDR3 length is 12 residues. Per germline, CDR1 SNHLY and CDR2 FYNNEI. The whole variable domain, filled in from reference TRBV2 and TRBJ2-1, reads EPEVTQTPSHQVTQMGQEVILRCVPISNHLYFYWYRQILGQKVEFLVSFYNNEISEKSEIFDDQFSVERPDGSNFTLKIRSTKLEDSAMYFCASLGLADEQFFGPGTRLTVL.

Judged by frequency, this clonotype is medium-sized. The chain links TRBV29-1 to TRBJ2-1. The CDR3 loop spans 11 amino acids. Germline V gene lookup returns CDR1 SQVTM and CDR2 ANQGSEA. The CDR3 here is CSVVRGYEQFF.

The chain combines TRBV29-1 with TRBJ2-3; TCRdb's D call, TRBD2, is unchecked because there is no DNA. The CDR3 loop spans 16 amino acids. Germline CDR1 is SQVTM and CDR2 is ANQGSEA. This CDR3 is CSVADVAGGNTDTQYF.

The CDR3 loop is CATSREGVGPDEAFF. The chain joins TRBV15 to TRBJ1-1; TCRdb calls TRBD1, which cannot be checked without DNA. This CDR3 has 15 residues. Germline CDR1 and CDR2: LNHNV and YYDKDF (reference sequence).

The genes are TRBV20-1 and TRBJ2-7; the TRBD1 assignment by TCRdb is unverifiable without DNA. The CDR3 totals 13 residues. In germline, CDR1 is DFQATT, CDR2 SNEGSKA (reference sequence). CDR3 sequence reads: CSAGNRDNYEQYF.

Judged by frequency, this clonotype is medium-sized. This chain joins TRBV28 and TRBJ2-1; TCRdb designates TRBD1, a call that cannot be tested without DNA. The CDR3 has 14 amino acids. The germline V gene encodes CDR1 MDHEN and CDR2 SYDVKM. CDR3 region: CASSLRDRGNEQFF.

This clonotype is identified as medium-sized from frequency. The V call is TRBV7-9, the J call TRBJ2-7; TCRdb proposes TRBD2, but this gene call is untestable without DNA. The length of the CDR3 is 15 residues. Germline V gene lookup returns CDR1 SEHNR and CDR2 FQNEAQ (reference sequence). CDR3 loop: CASSAGLAGIYEQYF.